This T cell receptor (beta chain) was sequenced in a study of blood T cell repertoires in COVID-19. Study in general: Italy, Spain and the United States were the sources of the convalescent and acute COVID-19 samples. T cells, B-cell-depleted T cells, or PBMCs provided the cDNA or gDNA that served as material.

This clone was seen only once. Authors' analysis steps: Estimation of nucleated cell counts relied on the amplification of reference gene primers. Sequencing used immunoSEQ multiplex PCR; TCRdb keeps in-frame clones, though not all of them. V and J calls plus clone size are reproduced from that table; the DNA served to infer D and trimming. The sample carries around 100,000 clones, around nine tenths recorded once. The sequenced material came from peripheral blood. This TCR was recovered from a human donor in a cohort sampled during active COVID-19.

Here the CDR3 reads CASSLLAGVYNEQFF. As DNA, the CDR3 is TGTGCCAGCTCGCTACTAGCGGGGGTTTACAATGAGCAGTTCTTC. This chain uses TRBV18 with TRBJ2-1; TRBD2 aligns across 11 bases. In germline, CDR1 is KGHSH, CDR2 LQKENI. This CDR3 is built from 15 residues. The V and J ends lost 6 bases and 4 bases, in that order; junction bases with no gene match: 5.